These 22 T cell receptor beta chains came from one sample sequenced in a study of control samples from healthy donors and cancer patients. The assay was immunoSEQ multiplex PCR, and TCRdb's table has in-frame clones only and misses some. This sample has about 170,000 clones, with around 92% found just once. The sequenced sample was blood. These receptors came from a woman in her twenties or thirties in good health.

The J gene is TRBJ1-2, the V gene TRBV7-8, with a possible D match to TRBD1 (6 bases). Per germline, CDR1 SGHVS and CDR2 FQNEAQ. The CDR3 runs to 15 residues. Trimming removed 3 bases at V and 3 bases at J, with 14 bases between. Here the CDR3 reads CASSLFGGADYGYTF. The CDR3 region has the DNA TGTGCCAGCAGCTTGTTTGGGGGCGCGGACTATGGCTACACCTTC.

The chain has TRBV15 and TRBJ2-2, with 11 bases aligning to TRBD1. The V and J ends lost 5 bases and 6 bases, in that order; junction bases with no gene match: 5. This CDR3 spans 15 amino acids. Germline V gene lookup returns CDR1 LNHNV and CDR2 YYDKDF (reference sequence). CDR3 in amino acids: CATSPGQGDAGELFF. CDR3 bases: TGTGCCACCAGCCCGGGACAGGGGGACGCCGGGGAGCTGTTTTTT.

The chain links TRBV4-3 to TRBJ1-6; a weak D match, TRBD1 (5 bases). V was clipped by 1 base and J by 7 bases, with 17 bases between them. In germline, CDR1 is LGHNA, CDR2 YSLEER. CDR3 size: 17 residues. The CDR3 loop is CASSQGIEDNLNSPLHF. CDR3 sequence (DNA): TGCGCCAGCAGCCAAGGGATTGAGGACAACCTAAATTCACCCCTCCACTTT.

The rearrangement uses TRBV24-1 and TRBJ1-5; D is unresolved. Germline V CDR1 and CDR2: KGHDR, SFDVKD. The CDR3 spans 14 residues. The ends were cut back, 5 bases at V and 0 bases at J, with 7 bases in the middle. In DNA, the CDR3 is TGTGCCACCAGTGGGAGGGATAGCAATCAGCCCCAGCATTTT. Amino acids: CATSGRDSNQPQHF.

This chain links TRBV6-4 with TRBJ2-3; 8 positions agree with TRBD2. The germline V gene encodes CDR1 MRHNA and CDR2 SNTAGT. This CDR3 spans 14 amino acids. The J segment lost 4 bases and the V segment lost 7 bases, leaving 7 bases of the junction unmatched. The DNA for the CDR3 is TGTGCCAGCAAAAGAGCGGGAGAATCAGATACGCAGTATTTT. Amino acid sequence: CASKRAGESDTQYF.

This sequence joins TRBV24-1 and TRBJ2-1; 7 positions agree with TRBD2. Germline V gene sequence: CDR1 KGHDR, CDR2 SFDVKD. The CDR3 loop spans 16 amino acids. The junction had 5 bases not matched to a gene; V was cut back by 4 bases and J by 0 bases. The CDR3 coding sequence is TGTGCCACCAGTGACAGCGGGGTAAGCTCCTACAATGAGCAGTTCTTC. Amino acids: CATSDSGVSSYNEQFF.

This chain connects TRBV7-2 to TRBJ1-1; 8 bases line up with TRBD1. The CDR3 consists of 14 residues. Trimming cost V 5 bases and J 4 bases; bases outside gene matches: 6. The V gene's germline CDR1 is SGHTA and CDR2 FQGNSA. CDR3 sequence (DNA): TGTGCCAGCAGCCTCCTTGGACAGGGCACTGAAGCTTTCTTT. Its translation: CASSLLGQGTEAFF.

The rearrangement joins TRBV27 to TRBJ1-1, with D possibly matching TRBD1 (5 bases). Germline V lookup: CDR1 MNHEY, CDR2 SMNVEV (reference sequence). There are 16 residues in the CDR3. V was pared by 1 base and J by 3 bases, with 15 bases between. The CDR3 protein is CASSLLSGGGYTEAFF. Here the CDR3 DNA reads TGTGCCAGCAGTTTATTATCTGGGGGGGGGTACACTGAAGCTTTCTTT.

A single count supports this clone. The chain has TRBV18 and TRBJ2-5, with D hard to call. CDR1 is KGHSH, CDR2 LQKENI, per germline. Trimming stripped 2 bases from V and 7 bases from J, with 5 bases between. This CDR3 is built from 11 residues. The CDR3: CASSPGGTQYF. CDR3 DNA sequence: TGTGCCAGCTCACCAGGTGGGACCCAGTACTTC. The full variable domain, completed using reference TRBV18 and TRBJ2-5, is NAGVMQNPRHLVRRRGQEARLRCSPMKGHSHVYWYRQLPEEGLKFMVYLQKENIIDESGMPKERFSAEFPKEGPSILRIQQVVRGDSAAYFCASSPGGTQYFGPGTRLLVL.

The chain combines TRBV5-1 with TRBJ2-1, with D possibly being TRBD1 (6 bases). Trimming pared 3 bases from V and 0 bases from J, leaving 10 bases between. This CDR3 has 15 amino acids. Germline CDR1 SGHRS, CDR2 YFSETQ. The CDR3 DNA sequence: TGCGCCAGCAGCTGGACAGTAGGCTCCTACAATGAGCAGTTCTTC. Its protein is CASSWTVGSYNEQFF.

This clone came up once. The V gene is TRBV19, the J gene TRBJ2-7, with a possible D match to TRBD1 (6 bases). Looked up from germline, CDR1 is LNHDA and CDR2 is SQIVND (reference sequence). V lost 6 bases and J lost 6, with 9 bases in between. CDR3 length: 11 amino acids. The CDR3 nucleotides read TGTGCCAGTAGACAGGGCTCCGAGCAGTACTTC. As protein: CASRQGSEQYF.

This rearrangement joins TRBV18 to TRBJ2-7; TRBD1 matches at 8 bases. This CDR3 has 13 amino acids. The junction had 8 bases not matched to a gene; V was cut back by 4 bases and J by 9 bases. Germline CDR1 and CDR2: KGHSH and LQKENI. CDR3 sequence (DNA): TGTGCCAGCTCACTGGACAGGGCAGATGCGCAGTACTTC. Translated: CASSLDRADAQYF.

CDR3 amino acids: CSASQGDTEAFF. The CDR3 bases are TGCAGTGCTAGTCAAGGGGACACTGAAGCTTTCTTT. The V and J genes are TRBV20-1 and TRBJ1-1, with D perhaps matching TRBD1 (5 bases). Trimming left V 3 bases short and J 3 bases short, with 8 bases between. The germline CDR1 and CDR2 sequences are DFQATT and SNEGSKA (reference sequence). The CDR3 has 12 residues.

The chain recombines TRBV12-5 with TRBJ1-4; D gene unclear. V was cut by 0 bases and J by 4 bases, with 9 bases left in between. CDR1 and CDR2 (germline): LGHNT, FRNRAP. The CDR3 length is 15 residues. The CDR3 spells CASGLVPRFNEKLFF. The DNA of the CDR3 is TGTGCTAGTGGTTTGGTACCCAGATTTAATGAAAAACTGTTTTTT.

This clone was seen only once. The chain is built from TRBV6-5 and TRBJ1-6; D not resolved. Trimming removed 6 bases at V and 7 bases at J, with 16 bases between. The CDR3 sequence is 15 residues long. Germline CDR1 reads MNHEY; CDR2 reads SVGAGI. The CDR3 DNA reads as TGTGCCAGCAGCGATCCGGGCCGGTGGAATTCACCCCTCCACTTT. Translating gives CASSDPGRWNSPLHF.

The chain carries TRBV5-6 and TRBJ1-5; a weak D match, TRBD1 (5 bases). Trimming removed 4 bases at V and 4 bases at J, with 12 bases between. Germline-derived CDR1 and CDR2 are SGHDT and YYEEEE. The CDR3 consists of 14 residues. The CDR3 protein is CASSTGLGNQPQHF. The CDR3 coding sequence is TGTGCCAGCAGCACAGGTTTGGGAAATCAGCCCCAGCATTTT.

This clone was counted only a few times. The rearrangement links TRBV7-2 to TRBJ1-4; D not certain. V shed 3 bases and J shed 4 bases, with 9 bases lying between them. The CDR3 spans 14 residues. Germline CDR1 and CDR2: SGHTA and FQGNSA. The CDR3 bases are TGTGCCAGCAGCTTCCACGGAAATAATGAAAAACTGTTTTTT. This translates into CASSFHGNNEKLFF.

As concerns this clone: The identical CDR3 is also encoded by other nucleotide sequences in the sample. V usage is TRBV10-3 and J usage is TRBJ2-1; TRBD1 is a possible D gene (6 bases). Germline V gives CDR1 ENHRY, CDR2 SYGVKD. The CDR3 is 13 residues long. Trimming shortened V by 4 bases and J by 4 bases, and 8 bases separated the two germline ends. The CDR3 reads CAISGTGYNEQFF. Written as DNA, the CDR3 is TGTGCCATCAGTGGAACAGGGTACAATGAGCAGTTCTTC.

The chain recombines TRBV5-4 with TRBJ1-2; D call uncertain. CDR1 and CDR2 from the germline V gene are SGHNT and YYREEE (reference sequence). V was clipped by 2 bases and J by 4 bases, with 6 bases between them. The CDR3 has 12 residues. CDR3 loop: CASSFDSYGYTF. In nucleotides, the CDR3 is TGTGCCAGCAGCTTTGATAGCTATGGCTACACCTTC.

As to this clone: Distinct nucleotide sequences in the sample also encode this CDR3. J is TRBJ2-7 and V is TRBV28; 7 nucleotides align to TRBD1. Trimming took 6 bases from V and 4 from J; bases not matched to a gene: 9. The CDR3 loop spans 14 amino acids. Per the germline V gene, CDR1 is MDHEN and CDR2 is SYDVKM. CDR3 region: CASSLRQGSYEQYF. DNA for the CDR3: TGTGCCAGCAGCCTCCGACAGGGTTCATACGAGCAGTACTTC.

As regards this clone: Other DNA sequences in the same sample also yield this CDR3. The chain is built from TRBV11-3 and TRBJ1-3; D uncertain. V lost 1 base to trimming and J lost 0 bases, with 4 bases between them. The CDR3 runs 14 residues. The germline V gene encodes CDR1 SGHNT and CDR2 YENEEA. The CDR3 DNA is TGTGCCAGCAGCTTAGGGGGCTCTGGAAACACCATATATTTT. Translating gives CASSLGGSGNTIYF.

The genes are TRBV25-1 and TRBJ2-7; D gene ambiguous. The CDR3 runs 12 residues. V shed 1 base and J shed 3 bases, with 4 bases lying between them. Germline CDR1 is MGHDK and CDR2 is SYGVNS. The DNA of the CDR3 is TGTGCCAGCAGTGAATGGGACTACGAGCAGTACTTC. Translation gives CASSEWDYEQYF.